The clone carrying this TCR beta chain was counted a few times. This sample stems from a study of control samples from healthy donors and cancer patients. Clones were sequenced by immunoSEQ multiplex PCR, and TCRdb holds only the in-frame ones, with some missing. The sample has tens of thousands of clones, around 90% seen once. Germline V gene data show CDR1 as SGHRS and CDR2 as YFSETQ. The CDR3 is made up of 14 amino acids. The V end was cut by 1 base, the J end by 5 bases, with 12 bases between. The rearrangement uses TRBV5-1 and TRBJ1-1; a possible D gene is TRBD1 (6 bases). This clonotype was obtained from a woman aged 55-70 years with head and neck cancer. The sequencing sample was made of PBMCs. The CDR3 sequence: CASSLFGTRTEAFF. CDR3 sequence (DNA): TGCGCCAGCAGCTTGTTTGGGACAAGAACTGAAGCTTTCTTT.